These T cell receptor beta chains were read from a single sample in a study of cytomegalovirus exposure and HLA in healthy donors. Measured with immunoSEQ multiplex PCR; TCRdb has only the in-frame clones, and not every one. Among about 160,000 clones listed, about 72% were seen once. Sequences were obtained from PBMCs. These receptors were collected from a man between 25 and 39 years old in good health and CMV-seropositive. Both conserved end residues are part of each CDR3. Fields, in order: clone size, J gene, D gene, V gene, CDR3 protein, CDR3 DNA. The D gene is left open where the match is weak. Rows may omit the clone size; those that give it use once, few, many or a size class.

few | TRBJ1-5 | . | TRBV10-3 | CAISPDKSNQPQHF | TGTGCCATCAGTCCTGACAAGAGCAATCAGCCCCAGCATTTT
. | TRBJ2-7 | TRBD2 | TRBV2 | CASSEVGQRGLEQYF | TGTGCCAGCAGTGAAGTGGGGCAGCGGGGTCTCGAGCAGTACTTC
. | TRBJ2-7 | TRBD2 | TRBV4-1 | CASSQPGLAGRKTYEQYF | TGCGCCAGCAGCCAACCGGGACTAGCGGGGCGTAAAACCTACGAGCAGTACTTC
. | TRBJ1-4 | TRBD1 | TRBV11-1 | CASSVGQGNEKLFF | TGTGCCAGCAGCGTGGGACAGGGTAATGAAAAACTGTTTTTT
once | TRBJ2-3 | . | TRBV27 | CASSTLHSTPKELDTQYF | TGTGCCAGCAGTACCCTGCATTCGACTCCTAAAGAACTAGATACGCAGTATTTT
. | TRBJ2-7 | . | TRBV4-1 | CASSQDGREQYF | TGCGCCAGCAGCCAAGATGGCAGGGAGCAGTACTTC
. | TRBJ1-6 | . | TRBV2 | CASTQGNPPLHF | TGTGCCAGCACCCAGGGCAATCCACCCCTCCACTTT
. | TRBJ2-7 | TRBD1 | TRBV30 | CAWESWDRPGEQYF | TGTGCCTGGGAAAGCTGGGACAGACCGGGAGAGCAGTACTTC
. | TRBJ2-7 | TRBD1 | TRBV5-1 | CASSLASRGQSYEQYF | TGCGCCAGCAGCTTGGCGAGCAGGGGGCAGTCCTACGAGCAGTACTTC
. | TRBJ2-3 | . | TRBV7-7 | CASAAGVTDTQYF | TGTGCCAGCGCGGCAGGGGTCACAGATACGCAGTATTTT
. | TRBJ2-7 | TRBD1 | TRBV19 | CASSSSHRGLWEQYF | TGTGCCAGTAGTAGCTCTCACAGGGGGCTGTGGGAGCAGTACTTC
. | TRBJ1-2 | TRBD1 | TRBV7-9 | CASSLSPGQGIYGYTF | TGTGCCAGCAGCTTATCCCCGGGACAGGGAATCTATGGCTACACCTTC
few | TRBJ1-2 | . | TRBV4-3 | CASSQDAGVGYGYTF | TGCGCCAGCAGCCAAGATGCAGGGGTGGGCTATGGCTACACCTTC